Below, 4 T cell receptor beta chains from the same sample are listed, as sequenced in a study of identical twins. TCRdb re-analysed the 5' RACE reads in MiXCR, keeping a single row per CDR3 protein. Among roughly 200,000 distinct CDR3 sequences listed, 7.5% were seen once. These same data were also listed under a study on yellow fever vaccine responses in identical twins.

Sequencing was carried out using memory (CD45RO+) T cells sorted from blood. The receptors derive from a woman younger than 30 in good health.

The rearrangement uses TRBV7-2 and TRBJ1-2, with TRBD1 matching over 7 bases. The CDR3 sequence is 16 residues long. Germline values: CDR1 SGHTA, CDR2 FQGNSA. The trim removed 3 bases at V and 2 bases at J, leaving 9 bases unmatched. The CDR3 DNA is TGTGCCAGCAGCTTGGGGAGACAGGGCCCCAACTATGGCTACACCTTC. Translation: CASSLGRQGPNYGYTF.

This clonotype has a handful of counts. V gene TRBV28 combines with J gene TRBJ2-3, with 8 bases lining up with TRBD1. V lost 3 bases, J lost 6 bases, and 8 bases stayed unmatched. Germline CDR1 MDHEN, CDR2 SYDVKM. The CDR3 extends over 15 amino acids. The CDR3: CASSLSQGAWDTQYF. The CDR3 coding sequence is TGTGCCAGCAGTTTGAGCCAGGGGGCGTGGGATACGCAGTATTTT.

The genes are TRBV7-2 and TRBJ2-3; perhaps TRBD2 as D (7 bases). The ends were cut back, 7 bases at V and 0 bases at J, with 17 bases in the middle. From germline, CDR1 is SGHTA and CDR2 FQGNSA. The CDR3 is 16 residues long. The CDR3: CASTLGRGGSTDTQYF. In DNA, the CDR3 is TGTGCCAGCACTTTGGGGAGGGGGGGAAGCACAGATACGCAGTATTTT.

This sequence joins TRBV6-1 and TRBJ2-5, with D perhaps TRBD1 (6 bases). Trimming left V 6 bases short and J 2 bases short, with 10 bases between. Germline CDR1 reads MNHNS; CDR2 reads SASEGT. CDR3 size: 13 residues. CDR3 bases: TGTGCCAGCAGCCAGGGGTTTCAAGAGACCCAGTACTTC. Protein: CASSQGFQETQYF.